What follows is one T cell receptor (beta chain) and its context. Its antigen is not identified. The CDR3 covers 14 residues. The germline V gene has CDR1 GTSNPN and CDR2 SVGIG (reference sequence). Trimming shortened V by 2 bases and J by 5 bases, and 15 bases separated the two germline ends. This entry comes from a study of radiation and T cells in renal cell carcinoma. Sample time point: blood 4 weeks post-SBRT, at nephrectomy. Treatment given: 15 Gy SBRT to primary tumor, nephrectomy 4 weeks later. Nephrectomy followed 15 Gy stereotactic body radiation by 4 weeks. Serial blood draws occurred at baseline and 2 and 4 weeks post-SBRT. This renal cell carcinoma was of the clear cell type. Broader study findings: Baseline intratumoral clonotype presence is unknown without pretreatment biopsies.

The table came from immunoSEQ multiplex PCR; TCRdb's copy has only in-frame clones and leaves some out. Of around 100,000 clones listed, 84% are singletons. The specimen comprised blood, sampled from a patient whose treatment included radiotherapy and nephrectomy. This clonotype originated in a man aged 60 to 75 with renal cell carcinoma. The chain recombines TRBV30 with TRBJ1-1; unclear D gene. The CDR3: CAWSPTLRGTEAFF. In DNA form, the CDR3 reads TGTGCCTGGAGTCCCACGCTGCGGGGTACTGAAGCTTTCTTT.